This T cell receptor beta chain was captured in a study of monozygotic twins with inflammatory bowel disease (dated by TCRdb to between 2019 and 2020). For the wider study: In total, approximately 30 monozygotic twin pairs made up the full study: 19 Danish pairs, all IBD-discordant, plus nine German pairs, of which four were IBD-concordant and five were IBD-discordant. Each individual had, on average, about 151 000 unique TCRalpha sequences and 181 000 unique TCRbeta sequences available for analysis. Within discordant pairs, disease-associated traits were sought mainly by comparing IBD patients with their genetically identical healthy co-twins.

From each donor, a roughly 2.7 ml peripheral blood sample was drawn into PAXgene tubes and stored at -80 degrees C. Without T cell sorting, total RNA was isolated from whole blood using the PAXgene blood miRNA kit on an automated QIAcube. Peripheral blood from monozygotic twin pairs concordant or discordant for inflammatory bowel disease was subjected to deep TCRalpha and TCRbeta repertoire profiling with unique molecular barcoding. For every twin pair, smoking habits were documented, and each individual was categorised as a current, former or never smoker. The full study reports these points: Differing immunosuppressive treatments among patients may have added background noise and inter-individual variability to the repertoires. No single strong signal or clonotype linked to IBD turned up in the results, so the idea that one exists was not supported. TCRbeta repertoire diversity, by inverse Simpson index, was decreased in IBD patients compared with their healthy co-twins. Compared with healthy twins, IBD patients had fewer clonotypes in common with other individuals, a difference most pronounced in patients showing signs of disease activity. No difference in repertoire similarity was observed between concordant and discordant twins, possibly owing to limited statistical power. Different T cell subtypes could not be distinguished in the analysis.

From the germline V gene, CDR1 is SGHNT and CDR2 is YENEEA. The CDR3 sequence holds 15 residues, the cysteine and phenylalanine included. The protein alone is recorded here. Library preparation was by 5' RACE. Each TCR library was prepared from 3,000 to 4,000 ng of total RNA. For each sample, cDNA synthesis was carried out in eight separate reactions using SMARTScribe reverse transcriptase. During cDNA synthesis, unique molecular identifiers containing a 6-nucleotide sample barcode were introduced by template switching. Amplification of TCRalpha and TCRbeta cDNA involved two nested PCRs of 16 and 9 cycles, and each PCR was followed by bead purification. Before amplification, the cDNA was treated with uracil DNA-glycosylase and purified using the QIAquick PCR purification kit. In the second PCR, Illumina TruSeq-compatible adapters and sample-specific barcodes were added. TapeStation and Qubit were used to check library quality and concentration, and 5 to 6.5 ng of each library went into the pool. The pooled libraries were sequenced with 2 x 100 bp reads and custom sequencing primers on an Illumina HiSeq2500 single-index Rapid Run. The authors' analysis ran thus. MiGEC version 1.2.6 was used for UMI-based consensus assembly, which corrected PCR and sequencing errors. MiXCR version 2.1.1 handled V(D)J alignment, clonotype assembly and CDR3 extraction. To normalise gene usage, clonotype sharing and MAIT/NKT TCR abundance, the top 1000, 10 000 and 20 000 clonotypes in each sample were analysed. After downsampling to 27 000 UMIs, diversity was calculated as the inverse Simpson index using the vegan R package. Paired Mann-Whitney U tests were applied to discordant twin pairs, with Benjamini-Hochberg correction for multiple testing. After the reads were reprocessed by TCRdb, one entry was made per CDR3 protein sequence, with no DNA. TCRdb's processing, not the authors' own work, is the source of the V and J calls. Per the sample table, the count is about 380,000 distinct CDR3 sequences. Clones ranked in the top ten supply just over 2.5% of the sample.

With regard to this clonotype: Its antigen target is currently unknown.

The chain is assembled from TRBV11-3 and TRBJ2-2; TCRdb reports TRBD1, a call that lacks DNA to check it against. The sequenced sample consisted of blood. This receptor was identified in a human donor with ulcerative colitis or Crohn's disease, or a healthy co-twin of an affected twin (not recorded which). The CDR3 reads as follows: CASSPGQARTGELFF.